The 6 T cell receptor beta chains listed next were all sequenced from one sample in a study of post-analysis software for immune sequencing data. Sequencing libraries made from TCR beta cDNA carried unique molecular identifiers. TCRdb recomputed calls from the PCR reads with MiXCR, one row per CDR3 protein. This repertoire shows 150,000 or so distinct CDR3 sequences, around 36% found once; its top ten account for about 26%. The material was blood, obtained after autologous hematopoietic stem cell transplantation. The receptors come from a girl aged 5-17 years with multiple sclerosis.

This chain connects TRBV12-3 or TRBV12-4 to TRBJ2-3; 7 bases line up with TRBD2. Unmatched junction bases numbered 12, after V lost 5 bases and J lost 7 bases. The CDR3 is 15 amino acids. CDR3 DNA sequence: TGTGCCAGCAGTCCTAATAGCGGGTCCTTGTATACGCAGTATTTT. Its protein is CASSPNSGSLYTQYF.

For this clonotype: This may be a read error, as it is one base from a much larger clone. This sequence joins TRBV29-1 and TRBJ1-2; no definite D call. CDR1 and CDR2 (germline): SQVTM, ANQGSEA. The CDR3 has 12 residues. The CDR3: CSVVGRPYGYIF. In DNA form, the CDR3 reads TGCAGCGTTGTGGGGAGACCTTATGGCTACATCTTC. Complete variable domain (other parts from reference TRBV29-1 and TRBJ1-2): SAVISQKPSRDICQRGTSLTIQCQVDSQVTMMFWYRQQPGQSLTLIATANQGSEATYESGFVIDKFPISRPNLTFSTLTVSNMSPEDSSIYLCSVVGRPYGYIFGSGTRLTVV.

The chain uses TRBV6-5 and TRBJ2-3; 7 bases map to TRBD2. The germline CDR1 and CDR2 sequences are MNHEY and SVGAGI. Unmatched junction bases numbered 11, after V lost 2 bases and J lost 0 bases. The CDR3 length is 18 residues. The CDR3 DNA follows: TGTGCCAGCAGTTACGGTCGAGGGAGGGCGAGAAGCACAGATACGCAGTATTTT. Its translation: CASSYGRGRARSTDTQYF.

This sequence joins TRBV9 and TRBJ1-1; D unclear. The V end was cut by 3 bases, the J end by 3 bases, with 9 bases between. This CDR3 contains 13 residues. Germline CDR1 reads SGDLS; CDR2 reads YYNGEE. The CDR3 reads CASSGRYYTEAFF. In nucleotides, the CDR3 is TGTGCCAGCAGCGGAAGATATTACACTGAAGCTTTCTTT.

This clonotype was picked up a small number of times. The gene calls are TRBV20-1 and TRBJ2-7, with TRBD2 identical over 14 bases. The J segment lost 4 bases and the V segment lost 2 bases, leaving 13 bases of the junction unmatched. Germline loops: CDR1 DFQATT, CDR2 SNEGSKA (reference sequence). CDR3 length: 18 residues. Here the CDR3 reads CSARYGTSGSRNRYEQYF. In DNA, the CDR3 is TGCAGTGCTAGATACGGGACTAGCGGGAGTAGGAACCGGTACGAGCAGTACTTC.

This clonotype was recorded a few times. CDR3 residues: CASSSRDRVFPDTQYF. The CDR3, as DNA: TGTGCCAGCAGCTCCCGGGACAGGGTCTTCCCAGATACGCAGTATTTT. The rearrangement joins TRBV7-9 to TRBJ2-3, with 9 nucleotides matching TRBD1. J gave up 4 bases and V 4 bases, and 9 bases lay outside the gene matches. This CDR3 region has 16 residues. The germline V gene encodes CDR1 SEHNR and CDR2 FQNEAQ (reference sequence).